This T cell receptor beta chain was observed in a study of CD8 T cells in Susac syndrome (dated by TCRdb to the late 2010s). Study-level background: Repertoire sequencing was used to test whether CD8+ T cell activation and differentiation in Susac syndrome was antigen driven.

Peripheral blood CD8+ and CD4+ T cells from healthy donors, Susac syndrome patients and multiple sclerosis patients were profiled using high-throughput TCR beta sequencing. Multiple sclerosis controls were treatment-naive patients with stable or active relapsing-remitting disease fulfilling revised McDonald criteria. Bulk CD8+ and CD4+ T cells were purified by magnetic negative isolation, while CD8+ TEMRA cells were enriched using FACS. Blood was drawn into EDTA tubes, processed within 24 hours, and PBMCs were isolated by density gradient centrifugation. PBMCs intended for TCR sequencing were frozen in liquid nitrogen and were later thawed in a 37 degrees C water bath. The sorted or isolated CD4+, CD8+ and CD8+ TEMRA cells reached a purity of at least 90%. A remark on this clonotype: Its antigen is currently not known. No clone much larger than this one lies a single base away; base qualities are absent.

V drops 0 bases and J drops 4 bases, leaving 13 bases in between. The CDR3 runs 15 amino acids, cysteine and phenylalanine included. Only the CDR3 DNA stays, 45 bases, in frame from base 1. RNA was extracted using the RNeasy kit, and roughly 0.5 to 1 ug of the RNA was reverse transcribed with random hexamers. TCR beta CDR3 regions were amplified with the immunoSEQ multiplex PCR assay covering 54 Vbeta and 13 Jbeta segments. To correct PCR amplification bias, a synthetic template baseline was used for both primer optimization and computational correction. The published analysis was carried out like this. Only productive sequences were kept, with reads annotated to V, D and J genes according to IMGT and analyzed in immunoSEQ Analyzer. Clonality was calculated as one minus the Shannon entropy normalized by log2 of the number of productive unique sequences. Public and private clones were assessed among the 100 most prevalent clones of each patient and control. A clone was defined as Susac-specific if it was absent from the healthy and MS cohorts, from over 1,000 published viral clones and from other ImmuneACCESS disease sequences. TCRdb cleaned the public reads at Q25 with fastp, built clones with MiXCR and kept in-frame beta chains. Merged by CDR3 protein, the rows form single entries marked with the most common genes and DNA. These V and J calls derive from TCRdb rather than the authors' analysis. The sample data list approximately 180,000 distinct CDR3 sequences, and around 95% of these were observed just once. The top ten clonotypes cover around 0.093% of the sample.

Study-wide findings and limitations: The study acknowledged that relatively few individuals were included in the TCR sequencing and HLA analysis.

This TCR was recovered from a human donor with multiple sclerosis. The specimen was CD4+ T cells from PBMCs. The rearranged segments are TRBV23-1 and TRBJ2-7; tentative D gene TRBD1, with 6 bases matching. TRBV23-1 carries the ORF label, with uncertain function. The sequenced DNA: TGCGCCAGCAGTCAATCATGGACAGAGAAGTACGAGCAGTACTTC. Its translation is CASSQSWTEKYEQYF.